The 10 T cell receptor beta chains listed next were all sequenced from one sample in a study of T cells expressing NK-cell markers. Reprocessing the 5' RACE reads, TCRdb reports a single entry for every CDR3 protein and omits DNA. The sample totals some 410,000 distinct CDR3 sequences; its top ten clones hold 7.3%. What was sequenced was blood T cells: a sorted CD56 or NKG2C T cell subset, CD4+ or CD8+ T cells, or bulk PBMC T cells (not recorded which). The receptors here all came from a woman between 18 and 70 years old in good health.

The chain is built from TRBV20-1 and TRBJ1-2. Germline CDR1 and CDR2: DFQATT and SNEGSKA (reference sequence). The CDR3 totals 12 residues. CDR3 sequence: CSAAVGYYGYTF.

V usage is TRBV3-1 and J usage is TRBJ2-6. Germline loops: CDR1 LGHDT, CDR2 YNNKEL (reference sequence). CDR3 length equals 17 residues. Here the CDR3 reads CASSQEVLSSGANVLTF.

The chain combines TRBV27 with TRBJ2-7; absent DNA, TCRdb's TRBD2 call cannot be checked. This CDR3 has 14 residues. The germline gives CDR1 MNHEY, CDR2 SMNVEV (reference sequence). This CDR3 is CASRGEGVTYEQYF.

The V call is TRBV24-1, the J call TRBJ2-1; TCRdb gives TRBD2 as the D gene, but with no DNA this cannot be confirmed. This CDR3 comprises 15 residues. Per the germline V gene, CDR1 is KGHDR and CDR2 is SFDVKD. The CDR3 here is CATSEKGITHNEQFF.

The J gene is TRBJ2-5, the V gene TRBV27; TCRdb's D gene call, TRBD1, goes unchecked for lack of DNA. Germline-derived CDR1 and CDR2 are MNHEY and SMNVEV (reference sequence). CDR3 length: 14 residues. CDR3 protein: CASSHQGAGETQYF.

The chain recombines TRBV7-7 with TRBJ2-5; TCRdb's D gene call, TRBD1, goes unchecked for lack of DNA. The CDR3 has 14 residues. Germline CDR1 SSHAT, CDR2 FNYEAQ (reference sequence). CDR3 region: CASSLGSLGETQYF.

The chain couples TRBV12-3 or TRBV12-4 to TRBJ2-1; TCRdb gives TRBD1 as the D gene, but with no DNA this cannot be confirmed. The CDR3 sequence is 13 residues long. The CDR3 sequence: CASRSTGGTEQFF.

This sequence joins TRBV4-3 and TRBJ1-1. The CDR3 has 18 amino acids. Germline loops: CDR1 LGHNA, CDR2 YSLEER. The CDR3 loop is CASSQDYQAETMNTEAFF.

J is TRBJ2-7 and V is TRBV30; TCRdb lists TRBD1, though no DNA is available to test this call. The CDR3 is made up of 13 amino acids. CDR1 is GTSNPN, CDR2 SVGIG, per germline (reference sequence). CDR3 sequence: CAWDPGVSYEQYF.

The rearrangement joins TRBV7-2 to TRBJ1-3; TCRdb reports TRBD1, a call that lacks DNA to check it against. In germline, CDR1 is SGHTA, CDR2 FQGNSA. The CDR3 covers 16 residues. The CDR3: CASSLLGGSSGNTIYF.